Below, 28 T cell receptor beta chains from the same sample are listed, as sequenced in a study of T cells in Graves' hyperthyroidism and ophthalmopathy. There were TCR beta CDR3 regions amplified from RNA transcripts. HTBI primers drove first-round RT-PCR of the TCR CDR3. TCRdb independently ran MiXCR on the multiplex PCR reads; one entry per CDR3 protein. The sample consists of under 400,000 distinct CDR3 sequences, less than 15% of them appearing once. The specimen was blood. These receptor sequences come from a woman aged 18 to 35 with Graves' hyperthyroidism.

This clonotype was counted ten times or more. J is TRBJ1-4 and V is TRBV12-3 or TRBV12-4; D unclear. Trimming left V 1 base short and J 5 bases short, with 5 bases between. CDR3 size: 13 residues. Written as DNA, the CDR3 is TGTGCCAGCAGTTTAGTTGAAAATGAAAAACTGTTTTTT. This sequence encodes CASSLVENEKLFF.

This clonotype was counted ten times or more. The CDR3 reads CASSSPDTDWPYNSPLHF. CDR3 in DNA: TGTGCCAGCAGCTCACCGGACACGGATTGGCCCTATAATTCACCCCTCCACTTT. The V call is TRBV6-1, the J call TRBJ1-6; D perhaps matches TRBD1 (5 bases). This CDR3 has 18 amino acids. The V gene lost 6 bases and the J gene lost 2 bases, with 20 bases spanning the gap. In germline, CDR1 is MNHNS, CDR2 SASEGT.

The chain couples TRBV11-3 to TRBJ2-3; a weak D match, TRBD1 (6 bases). The V end lost 5 bases, the J end lost 2 bases, and 11 bases lay between the germline ends. Per the germline V gene, CDR1 is SGHNT and CDR2 is YENEEA. This CDR3 is built from 14 residues. This chain's CDR3 is CASSLDSTTDTQYF. The CDR3, as DNA: TGTGCCAGCAGCCTGGACAGTACCACAGATACGCAGTATTTT.

This clonotype was counted ten times or more. This rearrangement joins TRBV13 to TRBJ2-1; 13 nucleotides align to TRBD2. This CDR3 is built from 18 residues. Germline trimming cut 0 bases from V and 1 base from J; bases unmatched to any gene: 3. In germline, CDR1 is PRHDT, CDR2 FYEKMQ (reference sequence). In DNA form, the CDR3 reads TGTGCCAGCAGCTTAGGGGGACTAGCGGGAAGGTCCTACAATGAGCAGTTCTTC. This codes for CASSLGGLAGRSYNEQFF.

This clonotype was detected ten times or more. The chain recombines TRBV6-1 with TRBJ1-1, with D perhaps matching TRBD1 (6 bases). V gave up 3 bases and J gave up 2 bases, with 7 bases separating them. Germline V CDR1 and CDR2: MNHNS, SASEGT. The CDR3 is 13 residues long. Here the CDR3 DNA reads TGTGCCAGCAGTGAGGGGACAAACACTGAAGCTTTCTTT. This sequence encodes CASSEGTNTEAFF.

This clonotype appeared many times. V usage is TRBV20-1 and J usage is TRBJ2-7; 9 bases align to TRBD2. CDR3 size: 14 residues. CDR1 is DFQATT and CDR2 is SNEGSKA in the germline V gene (reference sequence). V shed 0 bases and J 6 bases; nucleotides not matched to a gene: 6. This CDR3 is CSAREDSGRGEQYF. In nucleotides, the CDR3 is TGCAGTGCTAGAGAGGATAGCGGGAGAGGCGAGCAGTACTTC.

This clonotype was observed at least ten times. V gene TRBV6-5 combines with J gene TRBJ2-7; either TRBD1 or TRBD2 may supply D (5 bases each). V was clipped by 2 bases and J by 2 bases, with 7 bases between them. The CDR3 spans 13 residues. Germline V gene data show CDR1 as MNHEY and CDR2 as SVGAGI. Written as DNA, the CDR3 is TGTGCCAGCAGTTACGGGGACGCCTACGAGCAGTACTTC. Translating gives CASSYGDAYEQYF.

This clonotype was seen many times. This CDR3 reads CSVEGARGATQYF. The DNA for the CDR3 is TGCAGCGTTGAAGGGGCACGTGGGGCGACCCAGTACTTC. The chain recombines TRBV29-1 with TRBJ2-5, with D perhaps TRBD1 (5 bases). This CDR3 is built from 13 residues. V was shortened by 1 base and J by 7 bases, with 13 bases between the two germline ends. Germline-derived CDR1 and CDR2 are SQVTM and ANQGSEA.

There are many counts of this clonotype. The V gene is TRBV5-1, the J gene TRBJ2-1, with 8 positions matching TRBD2. The ends lost 0 bases at V and 5 bases at J; junction bases unmatched: 1. Germline CDR1 SGHRS, CDR2 YFSETQ. The CDR3 has 14 amino acids. Here the CDR3 reads CASSLVAGNNEQFF. The CDR3 coding sequence is TGCGCCAGCAGCTTGGTAGCGGGAAACAATGAGCAGTTCTTC.

This clonotype was counted between two and nine times. The J gene is TRBJ2-5, the V gene TRBV12-3 or TRBV12-4, with a tentative D call TRBD2 (5 bases). The CDR3 runs to 11 residues. Trimming pared 2 bases from V and 7 bases from J, leaving 5 bases between. CDR3 DNA: TGTGCCAGCAGTTTACGGGGGACCCAGTACTTC. Protein: CASSLRGTQYF.

The table lists this clonotype with many counts. This sequence joins TRBV15 and TRBJ2-6; 7 bases line up with TRBD1. CDR1 and CDR2 (germline): LNHNV, YYDKDF (reference sequence). V dropped 3 bases and J dropped 4; count of bases not matched to a gene: 3. The CDR3 runs 15 residues. DNA for the CDR3: TGTGCCACCAGCAGCAGGGGGTTCGGGGCCAACGTCCTGACTTTC. It codes for CATSSRGFGANVLTF.

This clonotype showed up many times. The chain carries TRBV19 and TRBJ2-1; 7 bases align to TRBD2. V was pared by 1 base and J by 0 bases, with 6 bases of the junction left unmatched. The CDR3 extends over 17 amino acids. Germline-derived CDR1 and CDR2 are LNHDA and SQIVND (reference sequence). The CDR3 region has the DNA TGTGCCAGTAGTATAGGGGAGGGTTCGAGCTCCTACAATGAGCAGTTCTTC. It is translated as CASSIGEGSSSYNEQFF.

The chain combines TRBV9 with TRBJ1-4; possibly TRBD1 for D (5 bases). The CDR3 consists of 14 residues. Trimming removed 10 bases from V and 5 bases from J, with 18 bases in between. The germline gives CDR1 SGDLS, CDR2 YYNGEE. The CDR3 coding sequence is TGTGCCCGGAAGGAGGGGCAGCAGAATGAAAAACTGTTTTTT. As protein: CARKEGQQNEKLFF.

This clonotype was seen many times. V gene TRBV20-1 combines with J gene TRBJ1-5; no firm D call. Deletions cut 2 bases from V and 3 bases from J, with 11 bases between. This CDR3 contains 14 residues. Germline CDR1 is DFQATT and CDR2 is SNEGSKA (reference sequence). The CDR3 loop reads CSARRQAPNQPQHF. CDR3 nucleotides: TGCAGTGCTAGAAGGCAGGCTCCCAATCAGCCCCAGCATTTT.

This clonotype was seen at least ten times. The chain joins TRBV6-2 or TRBV6-3 to TRBJ1-1, with a possible D match to TRBD1 (5 bases). Trimming cost V 6 bases and J 4 bases, with 15 bases left between them. Germline loops: CDR1 MNHEY, CDR2 SVGEGT. This CDR3 comprises 14 residues. CDR3 loop: CASSPFKGTTEAFF. CDR3 DNA sequence: TGTGCCAGCAGCCCCTTTAAGGGGACCACTGAAGCTTTCTTT.

This clonotype appeared many times. The chain joins TRBV27 to TRBJ1-6, with D possibly matching TRBD1 (6 bases). Germline CDR1 MNHEY, CDR2 SMNVEV (reference sequence). V shed 6 bases and J shed 5 bases, with 8 bases lying between them. The CDR3 sequence is 13 residues long. The CDR3 region is CASSWTDNSPLHF. CDR3 coding DNA: TGTGCCAGCAGCTGGACAGATAATTCACCCCTCCACTTT.

This clonotype was seen at least ten times. The rearrangement uses TRBV7-9 and TRBJ2-7; D is ambiguous. Germline V gives CDR1 SEHNR, CDR2 FQNEAQ (reference sequence). V was shortened by 5 bases and J by 0 bases, with 14 bases between the two germline ends. The CDR3 is made up of 15 amino acids. DNA for the CDR3: TGTGCCAGCAGCAGAGGAGAGATGAGCTCCTACGAGCAGTACTTC. As protein: CASSRGEMSSYEQYF.

The chain links TRBV7-2 to TRBJ2-2; 12 bases align to TRBD2. The CDR3 consists of 17 residues. V lost 5 bases and J lost 2; bases outside the gene matches: 6. CDR1 is SGHTA, CDR2 FQGNSA, per germline. The CDR3 DNA follows: TGTGCCAGCAGCCACAGACTAGCGGGAGATAACACCGGGGAGCTGTTTTTT. This encodes CASSHRLAGDNTGELFF.

In the case of this clonotype: One base away lies a much larger clone, so this may be a sequencing read error. V is TRBV20-1 and J is TRBJ2-3; D may match TRBD1 or TRBD2 (6 bases each). Trimming stripped 6 bases from V and 1 base from J, with 17 bases between. The germline V gene has CDR1 DFQATT and CDR2 SNEGSKA (reference sequence). The CDR3 is 15 residues long. CDR3 in amino acids: CSAQRGRPGTDTQYF. The CDR3 nucleotides are TGCAGTGCCCAGAGGGGGAGGCCGGGCACAGATACGCAGTATTTT.

This clonotype has a count of ten or more. The chain links TRBV9 to TRBJ2-7; 9 positions agree with TRBD2. The junction had 2 bases not matched to a gene; V was cut back by 4 bases and J by 0 bases. The CDR3 is made up of 14 amino acids. Germline-derived CDR1 and CDR2 are SGDLS and YYNGEE. The CDR3 here is CASSISGSSYEQYF. DNA of the CDR3: TGTGCCAGCAGCATTAGCGGGAGCTCCTACGAGCAGTACTTC.

CDR3: CAISSGGPISEQYF. DNA for the CDR3: TGTGCCATCAGTTCGGGAGGGCCGATTTCCGAGCAGTACTTC. This chain joins TRBV10-3 and TRBJ2-7, with 8 bases aligning to TRBD2. Germline V gene data show CDR1 as ENHRY and CDR2 as SYGVKD. Losses at the gene ends were 5 bases for V and 6 bases for J; bases not matched to a gene: 9. The CDR3 covers 14 residues.

The table lists this clonotype with many counts. V is TRBV4-2 and J is TRBJ1-2; TRBD1 might be the D (5 bases). Looked up from germline, CDR1 is LGHNA and CDR2 is YNFKEQ. This CDR3 comprises 17 residues. V lost 3 bases and J lost 4, with 21 bases in between. CDR3 bases: TGTGCCAGCAGCCAGAGTAGCCGGGACCCTATGACCTATGGCTACACCTTC. Its protein is CASSQSSRDPMTYGYTF.

This clonotype has only a few counts. V and J are TRBV4-1 and TRBJ2-1, with D possibly being TRBD2 (6 bases). There are 18 residues in the CDR3. V was trimmed by 3 bases and J by 3 bases, leaving 21 bases between them. Germline V CDR1 and CDR2: MGHRA, YSYEKL. The CDR3 here is CASSQAYGGAENYNEQFF. The CDR3 region has the DNA TGCGCCAGCAGCCAGGCATACGGAGGGGCGGAGAACTACAATGAGCAGTTCTTC.

In its sample, this clonotype was seen many times. The chain carries TRBV28 and TRBJ1-5; no firm D call. The V end was cut by 4 bases, the J end by 0 bases, with 4 bases between. The CDR3 length is 13 residues. Germline CDR1 and CDR2: MDHEN and SYDVKM. This chain's CDR3 is CASSSYSNQPQHF. The CDR3 DNA sequence: TGTGCCAGCAGTTCCTATAGCAATCAGCCCCAGCATTTT.

Many counts were recorded for this clonotype. The chain uses TRBV12-3 or TRBV12-4 and TRBJ1-4, with a weak D call TRBD1 (5 bases). There are 17 residues in the CDR3. V dropped 2 bases and J dropped 5 bases, with 18 bases sitting between them. In nucleotides, the CDR3 is TGTGCCAGCAGTTTATCCTTCCTCCGGGACCAAAATGAAAAACTGTTTTTT. As protein: CASSLSFLRDQNEKLFF.

This clonotype was counted between two and nine times. The rearrangement uses TRBV7-3 and TRBJ2-7; a weak D match, TRBD2 (6 bases). The V and J ends lost 3 bases and 6 bases respectively, with 21 bases between them. This CDR3 is 16 amino acids long. Germline CDR1 reads SGHTA; CDR2 reads FQGTGA. This CDR3 reads CASSFSGTLERLEQYF. As DNA, the CDR3 is TGTGCCAGCAGCTTCTCCGGGACTCTAGAAAGACTCGAGCAGTACTTC.

The rearrangement joins TRBV24-1 to TRBJ2-5, with D possibly called TRBD1 or TRBD2 (5 bases each). The CDR3 consists of 13 residues. The V end lost 4 bases, the J end lost 4 bases, and 9 bases lay between the germline ends. Germline V gene sequence: CDR1 KGHDR, CDR2 SFDVKD. CDR3 coding DNA: TGTGCCACCAGTGAGGCAGGGACAGAGACCCAGTACTTC. The encoded protein is CATSEAGTETQYF.

The gene calls are TRBV4-3 and TRBJ2-1; 12 bases match TRBD2. Per germline, CDR1 LGHNA and CDR2 YSLEER. The J segment lost 2 bases and the V segment lost 4 bases, leaving 9 bases of the junction unmatched. This CDR3 region has 18 residues. The CDR3 DNA reads as TGCGCCAGCAGCCCGAACCCTAGCGGGAGGGCCGCCTACAATGAGCAGTTCTTC. As protein: CASSPNPSGRAAYNEQFF.